This T cell receptor (beta chain) was profiled in a study of OX40 agonist ivuxolimab in advanced cancers. Some background on the complete study: Ivuxolimab, which targeted the costimulatory receptor OX40 (CD134), was an agonistic, fully human IgG2 monoclonal antibody. Partial responses were achieved by three dose-escalation patients, of whom one had hepatocellular carcinoma and two had cutaneous melanoma. Patients were allowed to have had prior anti-PD-1, anti-PD-L1 or anti-CTLA-4 therapy, and more than 30% of the dose-escalation patients had previously received checkpoint inhibitors. The point of sequencing TCRbeta in the periphery was to test whether ivuxolimab changed TCR sequence diversity and drove clonal T-cell expansion. Of the roughly 54 dose-escalation patients, hepatocellular carcinoma was present in around 20, melanoma in roughly 15, renal cell carcinoma in 9 and head and neck cancer in 9. A male proportion of about 79% and a mean age of about 60 years, ranging from about 23 to 79, were recorded for the dose-escalation cohort. The paper describes the monotherapy dose-escalation part (N of about 55 patients) of the phase I trial of ivuxolimab. Intravenous ivuxolimab was administered to patients every 2 weeks at six dose levels: 0.01, 0.1, 0.3, 1.5, 3 and 10 mg/kg. The paper as a whole reports these results and caveats: Low levels of normalized T-cell clonal expansion were also seen in some nonresponding patients. In the 0.1-3.0 mg/kg groups, partial responders were among the patients with the lowest normalized peripheral clonal expansion, particularly in CD8+ T cells. Which antigens the clonally expanded peripheral T cells were specific for was not determined. At doses of 0.1 to 3.0 mg/kg, clonal expansion of both CD4+ and CD8+ blood T cells was observed from baseline to week 6. On average, CD8+ T cells showed more expanded clones than CD4+ T cells after ivuxolimab.

The trial excluded patients who had a history of autoimmune disease or who were on systemic immunosuppression. Peripheral blood for TCR sequencing was drawn from every dose cohort at baseline, at cycle 4 day 1 and at cycle 7 day 1. The samples were drawn from a first-in-human, open-label, multicenter phase I dose-escalation trial of ivuxolimab. Adults with locally advanced or metastatic melanoma, renal cell carcinoma, hepatocellular carcinoma or head and neck squamous cell carcinoma were enrolled in the trial. Before TCR sequencing, CD4+ T cells and CD8+ T cells from peripheral blood were sorted into separate populations. Genomic DNA was extracted from sorted cells for sequencing of the TCRbeta CDR3 region. TCRbeta CDR3 regions were sequenced using the immunoSEQ Assay. TCRdb's version of the immuneACCESS table is confined to in-frame rearrangements and falls short of the full clone set. An unresolved V gene accounts for under half of the shortfall where checked; the remainder is of unknown origin. Recorded for this sample are about 91,000 clones; around four fifths of them occurred a single time. Together, the top ten hold roughly 1.1% of the sample.

The CDR3 holds 12 amino acids from the cysteine to the phenylalanine. CDR3 DNA is the only sequence kept; it has 36 bases, read in frame from the first base. Based on the germline V gene (reference sequence), the CDR1 and CDR2 sequences are SGHAT and FQDESV. At the junction V is shortened by 2 bases and J by 10 bases, with 9 bases in between. A remark on this clone: The antigen it binds to is not known. Base qualities are missing; no much larger clone stands one base away.

In this chain, TRBV11-1 is recombined with TRBJ2-1, with TRBD2 as a weak D call on 6 bases. The receptor's source is an adult with an advanced solid tumor such as melanoma, head and neck, liver or kidney cancer. Source: CD4+ or CD8+ T cells sorted from blood, taken in a trial of the OX40 agonist ivuxolimab. The DNA sequence follows: TGTGCCAGCAGCTTATTGGGAGGCGAGCAGTTCTTC. Protein translation: CASSLLGGEQFF.